The T cell receptor beta chain under discussion was sequenced for a study of response to subunit inactivated influenza vaccine. TCRdb passed the RT-PCR reads through MiXCR, listing each CDR3 protein once. In the table there are 550,000 to 800,000 distinct CDR3 sequences, more than 11% of which are singletons. Study-wide findings and caveats: Few new T cells, the authors suggested, are recruited by each seasonal influenza vaccination.

For this clonotype: The antigen is not known.

The V segment lost 4 bases and the J segment 4 bases; nucleotides outside the gene matches: 16. The CDR3 extends over 17 amino acids. Per the germline V gene, CDR1 is DFQATT and CDR2 is SNEGSKA (reference sequence). Sample: PBMCs from blood, taken around 15 days before vaccination. The rearrangement joins TRBV20-1 to TRBJ2-1, with 7 bases aligning to TRBD2. This clonotype was obtained from a man over 45 who received an inactivated influenza vaccine. CDR3 sequence (DNA): TGCAGTGCTATAGAGTGGGGGAGGGCCGAAAAATACAATGAGCAGTTCTTC. Residues: CSAIEWGRAEKYNEQFF.